These T cell receptor beta chains were read from a single sample in a study of T cell responses to AZD1222 COVID-19 vaccine. The data were produced by immunoSEQ multiplex PCR, yet TCRdb's version contains in-frame clones alone and is incomplete. The sample yields 90,000 to 150,000 clones, approximately 89% seen once. The sample was peripheral blood, taken on day 0 of AZD1222 vaccination. All receptors come from an adult in good health. CDR3s include the opening cysteine and the closing phenylalanine or tryptophan. Fields, in order: CDR3 protein, CDR3 DNA, clone size, J gene, D gene, V gene. A D gene is named only where the DNA matches it firmly. Not all rows give a size; the values are once, few, many and, for expanded clones, a class.

CASSVTSGSGNTIYF TGTGCCAGCAGCGTAACGTCAGGGTCTGGAAACACCATATATTTT NA TRBJ1-3 NA TRBV9
CASSEPPGQGEETQYF TGTGCCAGCAGTGAACCCCCGGGGCAGGGGGAAGAGACCCAGTACTTC NA TRBJ2-5 TRBD1 TRBV6-1
CASSGTGGWETQYF TGCGCCAGCAGCGGGACAGGGGGCTGGGAGACCCAGTACTTC NA TRBJ2-5 TRBD1 TRBV5-1
CSASGPAGGSKETQYF TGCAGTGCTAGTGGGCCGGCGGGGGGTTCCAAAGAGACCCAGTACTTC NA TRBJ2-5 TRBD2 TRBV20-1
CAWRDSGYGYTF TGTGCCTGGAGGGACAGTGGCTATGGCTACACCTTC NA TRBJ1-2 NA TRBV30
CASSRSSAGGTYEQYF TGTGCCAGCAGCCGTTCCTCAGCGGGGGGTACCTACGAGCAGTACTTC once TRBJ2-7 TRBD2 TRBV3-1/TRBV3-2
CASSPTGVRGIQYF TGTGCCAGCAGTCCTACAGGGGTCCGGGGCATTCAGTACTTC NA TRBJ2-4 TRBD1 TRBV9
CASSVVGDTDTQYF TGTGCCAGCAGCGTAGTCGGGGATACAGATACGCAGTATTTT NA TRBJ2-3 NA TRBV9
CASSPRGLGGYTF TGTGCCAGCAGCCCCCGGGGCCTGGGAGGCTACACCTTC NA TRBJ1-2 NA TRBV7-2
CASSPPDSQKVAFF TGTGCCAGCTCACCACCAGACAGCCAGAAGGTGGCTTTCTTT NA TRBJ1-1 NA TRBV18
CASSVAGGDGQPQHF TGTGCCAGCAGCGTAGCGGGGGGCGACGGTCAGCCCCAGCATTTT once TRBJ1-5 NA TRBV9
CASSLFNQPQHF TGTGCCAGCAGCTTATTCAATCAGCCCCAGCATTTT few TRBJ1-5 NA TRBV13
CASSPQGSNYGYTF TGTGCCAGCTCACCACAGGGATCTAACTATGGCTACACCTTC NA TRBJ1-2 NA TRBV18
CATFATGGHHQPQHF TGTGCCACCTTCGCCACAGGGGGGCACCATCAGCCCCAGCATTTT NA TRBJ1-5 TRBD1 TRBV9
CAWRGQGNQPQHF TGTGCCTGGAGGGGACAGGGAAATCAGCCCCAGCATTTT NA TRBJ1-5 TRBD1 TRBV30
CATSDSRASVSYEQYF TGTGCCACCAGTGATTCGCGGGCTTCAGTATCCTACGAGCAGTACTTC NA TRBJ2-7 NA TRBV24-1
CASSPSTVHSNYGYTF TGTGCCAGCAGCCCTTCGACAGTTCATTCTAACTATGGCTACACCTTC NA TRBJ1-2 NA TRBV7-8
CASSAPGHGVHEQYF TGTGCCAGCAGCGCTCCGGGACACGGAGTCCACGAGCAGTACTTC NA TRBJ2-7 NA TRBV3-1/TRBV3-2
CASSAEPGQGIGSADTQYF TGTGCCAGCAGCGCCGAACCGGGACAGGGAATAGGAAGCGCAGATACGCAGTATTTT NA TRBJ2-3 TRBD1 TRBV9
CASSGHRGLWTGELFF TGTGCCAGCAGTGGCCACAGGGGGCTCTGGACCGGGGAGCTGTTTTTT NA TRBJ2-2 TRBD1 TRBV6-1
CASSESPYGYTF TGTGCCAGCAGCGAATCCCCCTATGGCTACACCTTC once TRBJ1-2 NA TRBV11-2
CASSLASGGAYEQYF TGCGCCAGCAGCTTGGCTAGCGGGGGGGCCTACGAGCAGTACTTC NA TRBJ2-7 TRBD2 TRBV5-1
CASSYDRESSEQYF TGTGCCAGCAGTTATGACAGGGAGTCGAGCGAGCAGTACTTC NA TRBJ2-7 TRBD1 TRBV6-6
CASSFFGTDWGNEQFF TGTGCCAGCAGCTTCTTCGGGACTGACTGGGGGAATGAGCAGTTCTTC NA TRBJ2-1 NA TRBV3-1/TRBV3-2
CSAGYVDEQYF TGCAGTGCTGGGTATGTCGACGAGCAGTACTTC few TRBJ2-7 NA TRBV20-1
CASSRDIMYQETQYF TGTGCCAGTAGTAGGGACATTATGTACCAAGAGACCCAGTACTTC NA TRBJ2-5 NA TRBV19
CASSYSLSEQYF TGTGCCAGCAGTTACTCGTTAAGCGAGCAGTACTTC NA TRBJ2-7 NA TRBV6-2/TRBV6-3
CASSFRHPGTGELFF TGCGCCAGCAGCTTTCGCCACCCGGGCACCGGGGAGCTGTTTTTT few TRBJ2-2 NA TRBV5-1
CASSIGIRPGQGGSAQHF TGTGCCAGCTCAATAGGAATTAGACCGGGACAGGGGGGGTCGGCCCAGCATTTT NA TRBJ1-5 TRBD1 TRBV18
CATSQRGGTEAFF TGTGCCACCAGCCAGCGCGGTGGCACTGAAGCTTTCTTT NA TRBJ1-1 NA TRBV24-1
CASNRNRGYTF TGTGCCAGCAACAGGAACAGGGGCTACACCTTC once TRBJ1-2 NA TRBV27
CASSRRQGDEQYF TGTGCCAGCAGTCGACGACAGGGAGACGAGCAGTACTTC NA TRBJ2-7 TRBD1 TRBV12-3/TRBV12-4
CATSDRDTVGNTEAFF TGTGCCACCAGTGACCGAGATACAGTTGGGAACACTGAAGCTTTCTTT once TRBJ1-1 NA TRBV24-1
CASSLARGATGELFF TGCGCCAGCAGCTTGGCGCGGGGGGCGACCGGGGAGCTGTTTTTT NA TRBJ2-2 TRBD2 TRBV5-1
CASSVTPQSRLLNTEAFF TGTGCCAGCAGCGTTACCCCCCAGTCGCGGCTCCTGAACACTGAAGCTTTCTTT NA TRBJ1-1 NA TRBV9
CASSYPRGIETQYF TGTGCCAGCAGTTACCCGCGGGGGATAGAGACCCAGTACTTC NA TRBJ2-5 TRBD2 TRBV6-2/TRBV6-3
CASSLVWGGGKPQHF TGTGCCAGCAGCTTGGTTTGGGGGGGCGGTAAGCCCCAGCATTTT NA TRBJ1-5 NA TRBV5-5
CASSYGRGSSGNTIYF TGTGCCAGCAGTTACGGCCGGGGGAGCTCTGGAAACACCATATATTTT NA TRBJ1-3 NA TRBV6-6
CASSLEKIYEQYF TGTGCCAGCAGTTTAGAGAAAATCTACGAGCAGTACTTC NA TRBJ2-7 NA TRBV12-3/TRBV12-4
CASSHGTGAYYEQYF TGCGCCAGCAGCCACGGGACAGGGGCTTACTACGAGCAGTACTTC NA TRBJ2-7 TRBD1 TRBV4-3
CASTPGQGAREKLFF TGTGCCAGCACCCCAGGACAGGGGGCACGAGAAAAACTGTTTTTT NA TRBJ1-4 TRBD1 TRBV6-2/TRBV6-3
CASSPRQGDGDTQYF TGTGCCAGCAGCCCGAGACAGGGTGATGGCGATACGCAGTATTTT NA TRBJ2-3 TRBD1 TRBV7-6
CASSLGQGIDTIYF TGCGCCAGCAGCTTGGGGCAGGGAATAGACACCATATATTTT NA TRBJ1-3 NA TRBV5-1
CASSLLSQGTRQLNYGYTF TGTGCCAGCAGCTTATTGTCGCAGGGTACCCGCCAGCTTAACTATGGCTACACCTTC NA TRBJ1-2 NA TRBV7-8
CASGRTGRGEKLFF TGTGCCAGCGGGCGGACAGGGAGGGGAGAAAAACTGTTTTTT few TRBJ1-4 TRBD1 TRBV6-5
CASSQLGGPYEQYF TGTGCCAGCAGCCAATTAGGGGGCCCCTACGAGCAGTACTTC NA TRBJ2-7 TRBD1 TRBV4-2